Shown below are 31 T cell receptor beta chains from a single sample sequenced in a study of T cell changes during pregnancy in multiple sclerosis. The data were produced by immunoSEQ multiplex PCR, yet TCRdb's version contains in-frame clones alone and is incomplete. Of some 40,000 clones in the sample, around 90% were seen once. Here the sequenced sample was CD4+ T cells from peripheral blood mononuclear cells, taken before pregnancy. These receptors all come from a female donor with multiple sclerosis, enrolled in a pregnancy study.

The rearrangement links TRBV9 to TRBJ2-3, with no clear D. V was clipped by 1 base and J by 6 bases, with 9 bases between them. This CDR3 has 13 residues. CDR1 SGDLS and CDR2 YYNGEE come from the germline V gene. CDR3 region: CASSVQPGDTQYF. Here the CDR3 DNA reads TGTGCCAGCAGCGTACAGCCCGGGGATACGCAGTATTTT.

The chain couples TRBV2 to TRBJ1-3, with D perhaps matching TRBD1 (6 bases). This CDR3 has 15 amino acids. CDR1 SNHLY and CDR2 FYNNEI come from the germline V gene. V was shortened by 6 bases and J by 0 bases, with 12 bases between the two germline ends. Here the CDR3 DNA reads TGTGCCAGCAGGGACAACAGGGTCTCTGGAAACACCATATATTTT. Residues: CASRDNRVSGNTIYF. Complete variable domain (other parts from reference TRBV2 and TRBJ1-3): EPEVTQTPSHQVTQMGQEVILRCVPISNHLYFYWYRQILGQKVEFLVSFYNNEISEKSEIFDDQFSVERPDGSNFTLKIRSTKLEDSAMYFCASRDNRVSGNTIYFGEGSWLTVV.

This clone has only one observation. V usage is TRBV7-9 and J usage is TRBJ2-2, with unresolved D. CDR3 length equals 14 residues. Germline V CDR1 and CDR2: SEHNR, FQNEAQ (reference sequence). Trimming took 10 bases from V and 1 from J, leaving 13 bases between them. Here the CDR3 reads CATNRRGNTGELFF. DNA for the CDR3: TGTGCCACCAATAGGAGAGGGAACACCGGGGAGCTGTTTTTT.

This chain links TRBV2 with TRBJ2-1; D is possibly TRBD1 (6 bases). The CDR3 totals 11 residues. Germline V gene lookup returns CDR1 SNHLY and CDR2 FYNNEI. Trimming pared 11 bases from V and 3 bases from J, leaving 8 bases between. This CDR3 reads CAGGHYNEQFF. The CDR3 bases are TGTGCCGGGGGCCACTACAATGAGCAGTTCTTC.

The rearrangement links TRBV15 to TRBJ1-5; D not resolved. This CDR3 has 14 residues. Germline CDR1 LNHNV, CDR2 YYDKDF (reference sequence). V was pared by 0 bases and J by 5 bases, with 8 bases between. CDR3 protein: CATSRDHGDQPQHF. In DNA, the CDR3 is TGTGCCACCAGCAGAGATCACGGAGATCAGCCCCAGCATTTT.

The J gene is TRBJ1-5, the V gene TRBV4-2; TRBD1 might be the D (5 bases). CDR1 and CDR2 from the germline V gene are LGHNA and YNFKEQ. V was clipped by 4 bases and J by 7 bases, with 20 bases between them. The CDR3 runs 16 residues. The CDR3 loop is CASSPKLFTGGQPQHF. In nucleotides, the CDR3 is TGTGCCAGCAGCCCTAAGCTGTTCACAGGCGGACAGCCCCAGCATTTT.

This chain links TRBV5-1 with TRBJ2-3, with D possibly being TRBD1 (5 bases). The V gene lost 9 bases and the J gene lost 2 bases, with 13 bases spanning the gap. CDR3 length: 13 residues. Germline V gene lookup returns CDR1 SGHRS and CDR2 YFSETQ. The CDR3 sequence: CAISDGHTDTQYF. In DNA, the CDR3 is TGCGCCATCTCCGATGGACACACAGATACGCAGTATTTT.

This chain uses TRBV30 with TRBJ1-3; no clear D. V lost 5 bases, J lost 4 bases, and 6 bases lay in between. Per germline, CDR1 GTSNPN and CDR2 SVGIG (reference sequence). The CDR3 runs to 11 residues. CDR3 nucleotide sequence: TGTGCCTGGTCAGGCGGAAACACCATATATTTT. Its protein product is CAWSGGNTIYF.

This clone has more than one count but fewer than ten. The CDR3 DNA is TGTGCCAGCAGCTTTGGGGACAGGGTTGGAGGCTACACCTTC. Translated, it gives CASSFGDRVGGYTF. V is TRBV7-9 and J is TRBJ1-2; 9 nucleotides line up with TRBD1. V lost 3 bases, J lost 8 bases, and 7 bases stayed unmatched. This CDR3 has 14 residues. CDR1 SEHNR and CDR2 FQNEAQ come from the germline V gene (reference sequence).

The J gene is TRBJ1-1, the V gene TRBV2; possible D gene TRBD1, 6 bases. This CDR3 spans 12 amino acids. V lost 8 bases, J lost 4 bases, and 11 bases lay in between. Germline V gives CDR1 SNHLY, CDR2 FYNNEI. The DNA for the CDR3 is TGTGCCAGCGGGAGGGGGACCACTGAAGCTTTCTTT. Translating it yields CASGRGTTEAFF.

A single count supports this clone. This sequence joins TRBV9 and TRBJ2-1; 10 bases map to TRBD2. Germline assignment: CDR1 SGDLS and CDR2 YYNGEE. The CDR3 is made up of 16 amino acids. J gave up 9 bases and V 0 bases, and 9 bases lay outside the gene matches. The CDR3 coding sequence is TGTGCCAGCAGCGTAGGTCCAGCGGGGGGGCCGGGTGAGCAGTTCTTC. It codes for CASSVGPAGGPGEQFF.

A word on this clone: One end of the junction is discordant with germline, which a read error may explain. V gene TRBV7-2 combines with J gene TRBJ1-2; 7 bases line up with TRBD1. Germline-derived CDR1 and CDR2 are SGHTA and FQGNSA. CDR3 length equals 14 residues. For the CDR3, the DNA is TGTGCCAGCAGCCTCACGGGACAGCCTTATGGCTACGCCTTC. Amino acids: CASSLTGQPYGYAF.

The CDR3 region is CASAAGQVYGYTF. CDR3 coding DNA: TGTGCCAGCGCTGCGGGACAGGTCTATGGCTACACCTTC. V usage is TRBV19 and J usage is TRBJ1-2, with 8 bases that match TRBD1. After removal of 9 bases from V and 4 bases from J, the junction contained 7 bases not matched to a gene. The CDR3 is 13 amino acids. Germline CDR1 and CDR2: LNHDA and SQIVND (reference sequence).

The CDR3 sequence is CATSRDITLGAFF. CDR3 coding DNA: TGTGCCACCAGCAGAGATATAACACTAGGGGCTTTCTTT. The rearrangement uses TRBV15 and TRBJ1-1; D is unclear. Looked up from germline, CDR1 is LNHNV and CDR2 is YYDKDF (reference sequence). Trimming took off 0 bases at V and 11 bases at J, with 13 bases between the two ends. The CDR3 sequence is 13 residues long.

The rearrangement joins TRBV27 to TRBJ2-7; 7 nucleotides line up with TRBD1. Trimming took 4 bases from V and 9 from J; bases not matched to a gene: 15. Germline lookup yields CDR1 MNHEY and CDR2 SMNVEV (reference sequence). The CDR3 extends over 15 amino acids. The CDR3 sequence: CASSSDREIWCWQYF. CDR3 coding DNA: TGTGCCAGCAGTTCCGACAGGGAGATTTGGTGTTGGCAGTACTTC.

This clone was observed a few times. This CDR3 is CASSLGQGEGAFF. CDR3 sequence (DNA): TGTGCCAGCAGCTTAGGGCAAGGGGAAGGAGCTTTCTTT. This chain uses TRBV5-4 with TRBJ1-1, with D possibly matching TRBD1 (5 bases). This CDR3 region has 13 residues. Between the trimmed V and J ends, which lost 2 bases and 10 bases, there was a span of 15 bases. Germline loops: CDR1 SGHNT, CDR2 YYREEE (reference sequence).

In its sample, this clone was seen once. The chain combines TRBV5-1 with TRBJ2-5; D not certain. Looked up from germline, CDR1 is SGHRS and CDR2 is YFSETQ. The CDR3 length is 13 residues. The ends were cut back, 2 bases at V and 1 base at J, with 6 bases in the middle. The CDR3 DNA follows: TGCGCCAGCAGCTTAAACAGCCAAGAGACCCAGTACTTC. It is translated as CASSLNSQETQYF.

The chain employs TRBV2 and TRBJ2-2; tentatively, D is TRBD2 (5 bases). The V gene's germline CDR1 is SNHLY and CDR2 FYNNEI. The CDR3 is made up of 16 amino acids. V gave up 6 bases and J gave up 6 bases, with 20 bases separating them. The CDR3 here is CASRRLKERVPGELFF. The DNA of the CDR3 is TGTGCCAGCAGGCGATTAAAGGAGAGGGTCCCCGGGGAGCTGTTTTTT.

The chain is built from TRBV7-2 and TRBJ1-4; D gene uncertain. Trimming stripped 8 bases from V and 7 bases from J, with 17 bases between. The CDR3 is made up of 14 amino acids. The germline V gene has CDR1 SGHTA and CDR2 FQGNSA. The CDR3, as DNA: TGTGCCAGCGGCCGGGAAACTTGGGGTGAAAAACTGTTTTTT. Residues: CASGRETWGEKLFF.

The gene calls are TRBV11-3 and TRBJ2-5; no clear D gene. The V end was cut by 1 base, the J end by 3 bases, with 6 bases between. This CDR3 has 13 residues. Germline values: CDR1 SGHNT, CDR2 YENEEA. This chain's CDR3 is CASSLGVKETQYF. Here the CDR3 DNA reads TGTGCCAGCAGCTTAGGCGTTAAAGAGACCCAGTACTTC.

This chain links TRBV5-4 with TRBJ2-1, with D maybe TRBD2 (5 bases). Per germline, CDR1 SGHNT and CDR2 YYREEE (reference sequence). There are 15 residues in the CDR3. V was trimmed by 4 bases and J by 4 bases, leaving 15 bases between them. The CDR3: CASSPPWSGYNEQFF. CDR3 DNA sequence: TGTGCCAGCAGCCCCCCGTGGAGCGGATACAATGAGCAGTTCTTC.

The chain combines TRBV2 with TRBJ1-6; the match to TRBD1 covers 10 bases. With V trimmed by 7 bases and J by 11 bases, 5 bases remained unmatched. Germline lookup yields CDR1 SNHLY and CDR2 FYNNEI. The CDR3 is made up of 13 amino acids. CDR3 sequence (DNA): TGTGCCAGCACCCTGGACAGGGGGACACCCCTCCACTTT. It translates to CASTLDRGTPLHF.

The count of this clone is one. V and J are TRBV19 and TRBJ2-3; a weak D match, TRBD2 (6 bases). Deletions cut 7 bases from V and 0 bases from J, with 11 bases between. The CDR3 is made up of 14 amino acids. Germline V gene sequence: CDR1 LNHDA, CDR2 SQIVND (reference sequence). CDR3 amino acids: CASNLGTSTDTQYF. The DNA of the CDR3 is TGTGCCAGTAACTTAGGGACTAGCACAGATACGCAGTATTTT. The full variable domain, in which reference TRBV19 and TRBJ2-3 provide the parts outside the CDR3, is DGGITQSPKYLFRKEGQNVTLSCEQNLNHDAMYWYRQDPGQGLRLIYYSQIVNDFQKGDIAEGYSVSREKKESFPLTVTSAQKNPTAFYLCASNLGTSTDTQYFGPGTRLTVL.

The genes are TRBV6-6 and TRBJ1-5; D gene ambiguous. The V end was cut by 0 bases, the J end by 4 bases, with 10 bases between. From germline, CDR1 is MNHNY and CDR2 SVGAGI (reference sequence). This CDR3 contains 15 residues. The CDR3 DNA reads TGTGCCAGCAGTTACTCCGTCAGAGCGAATCAGCCCCAGCATTTT. This translates into CASSYSVRANQPQHF.

This clone appeared a few times. The chain combines TRBV7-9 with TRBJ1-2, with D possibly TRBD1 on 6 matching bases. Germline lookup yields CDR1 SEHNR and CDR2 FQNEAQ (reference sequence). The CDR3 runs 13 residues. V was cut by 2 bases and J by 6 bases, with 10 bases left in between. The CDR3 sequence: CASSLQGRDGYTF. The CDR3 bases are TGTGCCAGCAGCTTACAGGGGCGCGATGGCTACACCTTC.

J is TRBJ1-1 and V is TRBV9; possibly TRBD1 for D (5 bases). V was pared by 1 base and J by 5 bases, with 18 bases between. CDR3 length: 16 amino acids. CDR1 is SGDLS and CDR2 is YYNGEE in the germline V gene. The CDR3 region is CASSVLWGPEETEAFF. The CDR3 bases are TGTGCCAGCAGCGTATTGTGGGGCCCCGAAGAAACTGAAGCTTTCTTT. Using reference TRBV9 and TRBJ1-1 for the parts outside the CDR3, the full variable domain is DSGVTQTPKHLITATGQRVTLRCSPRSGDLSVYWYQQSLDQGLQFLIQYYNGEERAKGNILERFSAQQFPDLHSELNLSSLELGDSALYFCASSVLWGPEETEAFFGQGTRLTVV.

This clone was counted once. CDR3 amino acids: CASSRGGLMDNQPQHF. The CDR3 region has the DNA TGTGCCAGCTCAAGGGGGGGACTTATGGACAATCAGCCCCAGCATTTT. This chain joins TRBV18 and TRBJ1-5; possible D gene TRBD1, 6 bases. CDR3 size: 16 residues. V was cut by 5 bases and J by 3 bases, with 17 bases left in between. The germline gives CDR1 KGHSH, CDR2 LQKENI.

The chain carries TRBV2 and TRBJ1-2; 8 nucleotides agree with TRBD1. V dropped 6 bases and J dropped 8; count of bases not matched to a gene: 14. CDR1 and CDR2 from the germline V gene are SNHLY and FYNNEI. The CDR3 has 15 amino acids. CDR3 nucleotide sequence: TGTGCCAGCAGGAAGGACAGGGATCTTGGACAAGGCTACACCTTC. Amino acid sequence: CASRKDRDLGQGYTF.

The chain is built from TRBV19 and TRBJ2-7, with D perhaps matching TRBD2 (6 bases). Germline CDR1 is LNHDA and CDR2 is SQIVND (reference sequence). The CDR3 is 16 residues long. V lost 3 bases and J lost 3, with 18 bases in between. CDR3 region: CASSIQVSWRDYEQYF. CDR3 sequence (DNA): TGTGCCAGTAGTATCCAAGTGTCGTGGCGGGACTACGAGCAGTACTTC.

The chain employs TRBV5-6 and TRBJ2-7, with a weak D call TRBD2 (7 bases). CDR1 and CDR2 (germline): SGHDT, YYEEEE. V was shortened by 3 bases and J by 5 bases, with 18 bases between the two germline ends. This CDR3 is built from 15 residues. The CDR3 region has the DNA TGTGCCAGCAGCTCGTACTTCAGGGGAGGGCACGAGCAGTACTTC. Translating gives CASSSYFRGGHEQYF.

This clone occurred a few times. The V and J genes are TRBV5-5 and TRBJ1-1; no clear D. Trimming took 7 bases from V and 3 from J, leaving 13 bases between them. The germline V gene encodes CDR1 SGHKS and CDR2 YYEKEE (reference sequence). This CDR3 contains 13 residues. The CDR3 region has the DNA TGTGCCAGCCGCCGGGATCCTTACACTGAAGCTTTCTTT. It yields the protein CASRRDPYTEAFF.